A single sample gave rise to the 19 T cell receptor beta chains below, sequenced in a study of T cells in Graves' hyperthyroidism and ophthalmopathy. Researchers took RNA transcripts and amplified the TCR beta CDR3 regions from them. The TCR CDR3 first-round RT-PCR relied on the HTBI primer set. One entry per CDR3 protein results from TCRdb running MiXCR on the multiplex PCR reads. In the table there are around 99,000 distinct CDR3 sequences, 16% of which are singletons. Sequencing input: blood. All receptors come from a woman aged 45-65 years with Graves' hyperthyroidism.

The sample holds many counts of this clonotype. The V call is TRBV20-1, the J call TRBJ2-5, with TRBD1 as a possible D gene (7 bases). Per the germline V gene, CDR1 is DFQATT and CDR2 is SNEGSKA (reference sequence). V dropped 1 base and J dropped 5 bases, with 14 bases sitting between them. The CDR3 length is 14 residues. This chain's CDR3 is CSARVGGTVETQYF. The DNA of the CDR3 is TGCAGTGCTAGAGTTGGAGGGACAGTGGAGACCCAGTACTTC.

This clonotype was seen at least ten times. The chain recombines TRBV29-1 with TRBJ2-7, with D maybe TRBD1 (5 bases). The CDR3 runs to 12 residues. CDR1 is SQVTM, CDR2 ANQGSEA, per germline. Between the trimmed V and J ends, which lost 7 bases and 1 base, there was a span of 11 bases. This CDR3 is CSGGRDSYEQYF. CDR3 coding DNA: TGCAGCGGCGGCAGGGATTCCTACGAGCAGTACTTC.

This clonotype was observed many times. The V gene is TRBV27, the J gene TRBJ2-3, with 8 positions matching TRBD1. Germline CDR1 is MNHEY and CDR2 is SMNVEV (reference sequence). The V segment lost 6 bases and the J segment 1 base; nucleotides outside the gene matches: 9. The CDR3 has 16 residues. CDR3 protein: CASRPYQGAGTDTQYF. As DNA, the CDR3 is TGTGCCAGCAGACCTTATCAGGGGGCTGGCACAGATACGCAGTATTTT.

This clonotype was found many times. CDR3 in amino acids: CASSLTVMRSNEQFF. In DNA, the CDR3 is TGTGCCAGCAGTTTAACTGTAATGCGTAGCAATGAGCAGTTCTTC. This chain joins TRBV28 and TRBJ2-1, with D unresolved. CDR3 length equals 15 residues. Germline V lookup: CDR1 MDHEN, CDR2 SYDVKM. Deletions cut 2 bases from V and 6 bases from J, with 14 bases between.

This clonotype was seen at least ten times. The chain is built from TRBV28 and TRBJ2-7, with D maybe TRBD1 (6 bases). CDR3 length: 13 residues. CDR1 is MDHEN, CDR2 SYDVKM, per germline. Trimming stripped 5 bases from V and 1 base from J, with 9 bases between. CDR3 region: CASSQTGSYEQYV. The CDR3 nucleotides read TGTGCCAGCAGTCAGACAGGTTCCTACGAGCAGTACGTC.

The sample holds many counts of this clonotype. This chain connects TRBV15 to TRBJ1-1; no firm D call. V lost 8 bases, J lost 1 base, and 5 bases lay in between. This CDR3 spans 11 amino acids. Germline V lookup: CDR1 LNHNV, CDR2 YYDKDF (reference sequence). The CDR3 loop is CATRWNTEAFF. CDR3 bases: TGTGCCACCCGATGGAACACTGAAGCTTTCTTT.

The table lists this clonotype with many counts. The chain recombines TRBV11-3 with TRBJ2-5; 9 bases line up with TRBD1. The CDR3 has 15 amino acids. V lost 5 bases and J lost 5; bases outside the gene matches: 9. The germline gives CDR1 SGHNT, CDR2 YENEEA. CDR3 in amino acids: CASSRQGEVFETQYF. Written as DNA, the CDR3 is TGTGCCAGCAGCCGACAGGGGGAAGTCTTCGAGACCCAGTACTTC.

In its sample, this clonotype was seen many times. The genes are TRBV6-1 and TRBJ1-1, with D unresolved. The CDR3 covers 14 residues. With 1 base removed from V and 1 base from J, the gap between germline ends came to 7 bases. CDR1 and CDR2 from the germline V gene are MNHNS and SASEGT. The DNA of the CDR3 is TGTGCCAGCAGTGAAGAGGACCAGAACACTGAAGCTTTCTTT. Its protein product is CASSEEDQNTEAFF.

This clonotype was observed many times. The V gene is TRBV6-1, the J gene TRBJ2-7; 10 bases line up with TRBD1. The V and J ends lost 5 bases and 1 base, in that order; junction bases with no gene match: 8. The CDR3 totals 16 residues. In germline, CDR1 is MNHNS, CDR2 SASEGT. This CDR3 is CASSRDRGLSSYEQYF. The CDR3 coding sequence is TGTGCCAGCAGTCGCGACAGGGGGCTCAGTTCCTACGAGCAGTACTTC.

This clonotype was counted at least ten times. This chain links TRBV5-6 with TRBJ2-1; 10 bases agree with TRBD2. Germline trimming cut 4 bases from V and 7 bases from J; bases unmatched to any gene: 14. Germline-derived CDR1 and CDR2 are SGHDT and YYEEEE. This CDR3 spans 17 amino acids. This chain's CDR3 is CASSLGPWLAGENEQFF. The CDR3 DNA is TGTGCCAGCAGCCTAGGACCGTGGCTAGCGGGAGAAAATGAGCAGTTCTTC.

This clonotype was seen many times. V and J are TRBV28 and TRBJ1-2, with D perhaps matching TRBD1 (5 bases). There are 14 residues in the CDR3. V lost 5 bases to trimming and J lost 4 bases, with 14 bases between them. Germline-derived CDR1 and CDR2 are MDHEN and SYDVKM. As DNA, the CDR3 is TGTGCCAGCAGTCCCCCGGCGGGGGTCTATGGCTACACCTTC. Translation gives CASSPPAGVYGYTF.

This clonotype was seen many times. This chain connects TRBV15 to TRBJ2-2; 14 bases map to TRBD2. The junction had 6 bases not matched to a gene; V was cut back by 0 bases and J by 6 bases. Germline loops: CDR1 LNHNV, CDR2 YYDKDF (reference sequence). This CDR3 has 18 residues. The DNA of the CDR3 is TGTGCCACCAGCAGAGATTGGGGACTAGCGGGGGTGCCCGGGGAGCTGTTTTTT. This codes for CATSRDWGLAGVPGELFF.

This chain links TRBV7-9 with TRBJ1-3; no firm D call. The CDR3 is 14 amino acids. V shed 8 bases and J shed 8 bases, with 19 bases lying between them. Germline loops: CDR1 SEHNR, CDR2 FQNEAQ (reference sequence). CDR3 region: CASLWHGPEDTIYF. In nucleotides, the CDR3 is TGTGCCAGCCTCTGGCATGGACCGGAGGACACCATATATTTT.

This clonotype was observed many times. This may come from a read error, since a much larger clone is one base off. V is TRBV7-9 and J is TRBJ1-1, with D unresolved. The CDR3 spans 11 residues. CDR1 is SEHNR, CDR2 FQNEAQ, per germline (reference sequence). With 8 bases removed from V and 1 base from J, the gap between germline ends came to 5 bases. CDR3 region: CASAGNTEAFF. CDR3 bases: TGTGCCAGCGCAGGGAACACTGAAGCTTTCTTT.

This clonotype was seen at least ten times. This rearrangement joins TRBV5-1 to TRBJ1-2; 7 bases fit TRBD1. Looked up from germline, CDR1 is SGHRS and CDR2 is YFSETQ. After removal of 0 bases from V and 5 bases from J, the junction contained 4 bases not matched to a gene. The CDR3 totals 14 residues. The CDR3 is CASSLGTGPYGYTF. As DNA, the CDR3 is TGCGCCAGCAGCTTGGGGACAGGCCCATATGGCTACACCTTC.

The table lists this clonotype with many counts. The chain links TRBV18 to TRBJ1-2; 8 bases map to TRBD1. CDR1 and CDR2 from the germline V gene are KGHSH and LQKENI. Trimming removed 6 bases from V and 7 bases from J; junction bases left unmatched: 7. The length of the CDR3 is 13 residues. The chain's CDR3 is CASSPDRAGGYTF. CDR3 DNA: TGTGCCAGCTCTCCGGACAGGGCAGGTGGCTACACCTTC.

This clonotype was detected many times. The CDR3 protein is CATSRSRVGGIYEQYF. The CDR3 region has the DNA TGTGCCACCAGCAGATCCCGGGTAGGGGGGATCTACGAGCAGTACTTC. The chain carries TRBV15 and TRBJ2-7; D tentatively fits TRBD1 or TRBD2 (6 bases each). CDR1 and CDR2 (germline): LNHNV, YYDKDF (reference sequence). The CDR3 loop spans 16 amino acids. Trimming removed 2 bases from V and 3 bases from J, with 17 bases in between.

The table lists this clonotype with many counts. The gene calls are TRBV4-1 and TRBJ2-2; either TRBD1 or TRBD2 may fit D (5 bases each). Trimming took off 4 bases at V and 6 bases at J, with 12 bases between the two ends. The CDR3 is 14 residues long. Looked up from germline, CDR1 is MGHRA and CDR2 is YSYEKL. The CDR3 spells CASSRGVGSGELFF. Here the CDR3 DNA reads TGCGCCAGCAGCCGAGGGGTGGGGTCCGGGGAGCTGTTTTTT.

This clonotype came up many times. The V and J genes are TRBV30 and TRBJ2-1, with 8 nucleotides matching TRBD1. CDR1 is GTSNPN and CDR2 is SVGIG in the germline V gene (reference sequence). This CDR3 comprises 14 residues. J gave up 9 bases and V 3 bases, and 10 bases lay outside the gene matches. CDR3 sequence: CAWRAGGAVPEQFF. The CDR3 region has the DNA TGTGCCTGGAGAGCAGGGGGCGCCGTCCCTGAGCAGTTCTTC.